This T cell receptor beta chain comes out of a study of T cell repertoires in aging, cancer and after chemotherapy. Turning to the study itself: Paired samples before and after chemotherapy came from chronic lymphocytic leukemia patients on fludarabine- or bendamustine-based regimens.

Trimming removed 6 bases at V and 3 bases at J, with 26 bases between. This CDR3 spans 18 amino acids. TRB rearrangements spanning V, D and J were amplified using mixed TRB-A/B primers. TCRdb re-analysed the multiplex PCR reads in MiXCR, keeping a single row per CDR3 protein. The table lists fewer than 7,000 distinct CDR3 sequences, approximately 20% of them singletons. Study findings and constraints: The repertoire data cannot show anything about immunological memory following chemotherapy.

TCR beta rearrangements were amplified from peripheral blood genomic DNA. With respect to this clonotype: Its antigen remains unknown.

This rearrangement joins TRBV12-3 or TRBV12-4 to TRBJ2-5; possibly TRBD1 for D (5 bases). The TCR sequence derives from a human donor with a blood cancer. Sequences were obtained from blood. The CDR3, as DNA: TGTGCCAGCAGCCCCCTCCGTGGGGCCCTAGGCCAGGAAGAGACCCAGTACTTC. Translation: CASSPLRGALGQEETQYF.